This record concerns one TCR beta chain sequence. The antigen is not known. This sample was taken from a study of CD8+ T cells in alopecia areata. Study-wide background: The drug, oral tofacitinib, was given to treated patients at 5 to 10 mg twice daily. Treatment with tofacitinib (6 to 18 months) was followed by 6 months off drug.

Findings of the study overall: Both scalp clonality and the expanded CD8+ clones among the top 100 showed a significant decrease with tofacitinib. Many expanded lesional clones persisted in scalp and blood during tofacitinib.

Treatment here: oral pan-JAK inhibitor, 5-10 mg twice daily. CDR1 SGHRS and CDR2 YFSETQ come from the germline V gene. CDR3 length equals 16 residues. V lost 4 bases and J lost 0, with 14 bases in between. RNA extraction and reverse transcription yielded cDNA as sequencing template. The method was immunoSEQ multiplex PCR; TCRdb's version includes in-frame clones alone and lacks a portion of them. Among about 210,000 clones listed, under 75% were seen once. The chain uses TRBV5-1 and TRBJ2-1, with a possible D match to TRBD1 (6 bases). This material consisted of CD4+ T cells sorted from blood, taken at week 4, from a patient treated with tofacitinib. This receptor was obtained from a human donor with alopecia areata. CDR3 region: CASSLRQASSYNEQFF. In nucleotides, the CDR3 is TGCGCCAGCAGCCTCCGACAGGCTAGCTCCTACAATGAGCAGTTCTTC.